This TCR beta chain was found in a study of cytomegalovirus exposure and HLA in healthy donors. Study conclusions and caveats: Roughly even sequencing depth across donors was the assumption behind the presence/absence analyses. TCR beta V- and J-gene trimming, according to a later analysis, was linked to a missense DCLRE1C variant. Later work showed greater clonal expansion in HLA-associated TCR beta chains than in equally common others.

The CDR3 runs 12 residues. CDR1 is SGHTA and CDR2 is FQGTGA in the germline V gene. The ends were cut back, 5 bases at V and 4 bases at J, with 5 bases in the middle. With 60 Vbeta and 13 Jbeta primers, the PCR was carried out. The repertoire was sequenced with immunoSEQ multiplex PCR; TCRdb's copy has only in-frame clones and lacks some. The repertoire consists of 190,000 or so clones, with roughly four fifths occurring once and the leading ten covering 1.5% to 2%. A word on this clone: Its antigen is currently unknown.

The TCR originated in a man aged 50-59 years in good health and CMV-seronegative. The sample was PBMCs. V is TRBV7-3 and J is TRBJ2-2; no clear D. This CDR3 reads CASSHFTGELFF. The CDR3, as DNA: TGTGCCAGCAGCCATTTCACCGGGGAGCTGTTTTTT.